The 17 T cell receptor beta chains reported below all come from one sample, sequenced in a study of blood T cells in healthy people across ages. A J-beta primer mix and a sample-barcoded 5' primer were used in a second PCR of about 7 to 12 cycles. MiXCR was run by TCRdb on the 5' RACE reads, yielding one entry per CDR3 protein. Found here are roughly 1.7 million distinct CDR3 sequences, almost 35% of them singletons; the top ten hold roughly 12%. Material for sequencing was blood. These receptors all stem from a woman in her thirties in good health.

The chain is built from TRBV28 and TRBJ2-1; possibly TRBD2 for D (7 bases). V was shortened by 10 bases and J by 0 bases, with 22 bases between the two germline ends. Germline V gene sequence: CDR1 MDHEN, CDR2 SYDVKM. The CDR3 is 17 residues long. The CDR3 region is CATSGGRGPPSYNEQFF. CDR3 coding DNA: TGTGCCACCTCCGGAGGGCGGGGGCCCCCCTCCTACAATGAGCAGTTCTTC.

This chain uses TRBV7-9 with TRBJ2-1; 13 nucleotides match TRBD2. There are 17 residues in the CDR3. Germline loops: CDR1 SEHNR, CDR2 FQNEAQ (reference sequence). The trim removed 1 base at V and 4 bases at J, leaving 4 bases unmatched. This CDR3 reads CASSLGGTSGTYNEQFF. CDR3 DNA: TGTGCCAGCAGCTTAGGGGGGACTAGCGGGACTTACAATGAGCAGTTCTTC.

The chain uses TRBV13 and TRBJ2-5; unclear D gene. CDR1 is PRHDT and CDR2 is FYEKMQ in the germline V gene (reference sequence). Trimming took 4 bases from V and 5 from J, leaving 17 bases between them. The length of the CDR3 is 15 residues. The CDR3: CASSSRTSTGETQYF. CDR3 DNA: TGTGCCAGCAGCTCGAGAACATCCACTGGGGAGACCCAGTACTTC.

This clonotype occurred a few times. J is TRBJ1-1 and V is TRBV12-3 or TRBV12-4; maybe TRBD1 (6 bases). The CDR3 is 15 amino acids. V gave up 3 bases and J gave up 5 bases, with 16 bases separating them. This CDR3 reads CASSFSTGSRTEAFF. The DNA of the CDR3 is TGTGCCAGCAGTTTCTCGACAGGATCGAGGACTGAAGCTTTCTTT.

Of note for this clonotype: One end of the junction is discordant with germline, which a read error may explain. V usage is TRBV7-9 and J usage is TRBJ1-2; D possibly corresponds to TRBD1 (5 bases). CDR3 length: 15 amino acids. Germline V gene data show CDR1 as SEHNR and CDR2 as FQNEAQ (reference sequence). CDR3 protein: CARSFLRGTGYGYTF. The CDR3 nucleotides read TGTGCCCGCAGCTTTCTCCGGGGGACGGGCTATGGCTACACCTTC.

This clonotype was counted ten times or more. One end of the junction fails to match germline, which may point to a read error. This chain connects TRBV7-2 to TRBJ2-3; 11 positions match TRBD2. The CDR3 loop spans 15 amino acids. From germline, CDR1 is SGHTA and CDR2 FQGNSA. CDR3 bases: TGTGCCAGCAGATTAGCGGGAGGGCGGACAGATACGCAGTATTTT. Translating it yields CASRLAGGRTDTQYF.

This clonotype showed up just a few times. The chain uses TRBV7-2 and TRBJ2-3; the match to TRBD1 covers 8 bases. Germline trimming cut 5 bases from V and 5 bases from J; bases unmatched to any gene: 9. CDR1 is SGHTA and CDR2 is FQGNSA in the germline V gene. CDR3 length equals 15 residues. CDR3 sequence reads: CASSISDRAVDTQYF. CDR3 sequence (DNA): TGTGCCAGCAGCATTTCGGACAGGGCTGTAGATACGCAGTATTTT.

Concerning this clonotype: Compared with germline, one end of the junction differs, possibly owing to a read error. The CDR3 loop reads CAGSLLTASFF. For the CDR3, the DNA is TGTGCCGGCAGCTTACTCACTGCGTCTTTCTTT. This chain joins TRBV7-9 and TRBJ1-1; D gene uncertain. The V gene's germline CDR1 is SEHNR and CDR2 FQNEAQ (reference sequence). The CDR3 extends over 11 amino acids.

This chain uses TRBV6-7 with TRBJ2-5; a possible D gene is TRBD2 (5 bases). TRBV6-7 is reported as an ORF; its role is uncertain. CDR3 length equals 16 residues. V lost 0 bases, J lost 0 bases, and 11 bases lay in between. CDR3 region: CASSYSLPSNQETQYF. DNA of the CDR3: TGTGCCAGCAGTTACTCACTTCCTAGCAACCAAGAGACCCAGTACTTC.

In this sample, this clonotype turned up a few times. The genes are TRBV5-1 and TRBJ2-5; 12 bases are a match to TRBD2. The length of the CDR3 is 17 residues. Per the germline V gene, CDR1 is SGHRS and CDR2 is YFSETQ. V shed 4 bases, J shed 3 bases, and the junction held 10 bases outside the gene matches. The CDR3 bases are TGCGCCAGCAGCCCCAGGACTAGCGGGGCTGGGGAAGAGACCCAGTACTTC. It yields the protein CASSPRTSGAGEETQYF.

A remark on this clonotype: At one end the junction does not follow the germline gene, possibly because of a read error. J is TRBJ2-6 and V is TRBV11-2; tentatively, D is TRBD2 (6 bases). Germline V gene data show CDR1 as SGHAT and CDR2 as FQNNGV. This CDR3 contains 17 residues. CDR3 sequence: CASSLVGRDSGADVLTF. CDR3 coding DNA: TGTGCCAGCAGCTTAGTGGGAAGGGACTCTGGGGCCGACGTCCTGACTTTC.

The chain is built from TRBV6-6 and TRBJ2-1; perhaps TRBD2 as D (6 bases). The CDR3 spans 17 residues. CDR1 is MNHNY and CDR2 is SVGAGI in the germline V gene (reference sequence). The V end was cut by 6 bases, the J end by 1 base, with 19 bases between. CDR3 sequence: CASSQLSGGISYNEQFF. CDR3 nucleotide sequence: TGTGCCAGCAGCCAGCTTAGCGGAGGGATTTCCTACAATGAGCAGTTCTTC.

This clonotype was seen more than once but under ten times. The chain employs TRBV28 and TRBJ2-7; the match to TRBD2 covers 8 bases. The CDR3 has 14 residues. V lost 5 bases and J lost 3; bases outside the gene matches: 6. From germline, CDR1 is MDHEN and CDR2 SYDVKM. CDR3: CASSPQLAGYEQYF. The DNA of the CDR3 is TGTGCCAGCAGTCCCCAGCTAGCGGGCTACGAGCAGTACTTC. Using reference TRBV28 and TRBJ2-7 for the parts outside the CDR3, the full variable domain is DVKVTQSSRYLVKRTGEKVFLECVQDMDHENMFWYRQDPGLGLRLIYFSYDVKMKEKGDIPEGYSVSREKKERFSLILESASTNQTSMYLCASSPQLAGYEQYFGPGTRLTVT.

Notes on this clonotype: Relative to the germline gene, one junction end is altered; a read error may explain this. CDR3 bases: TGTGCCCGCAGCAGGGGAGCGGGAGTAAAGGAGACCCAGTACTTC. Translation: CARSRGAGVKETQYF. This chain joins TRBV13 and TRBJ2-5; 8 bases fit TRBD2. Germline V CDR1 and CDR2: PRHDT, FYEKMQ (reference sequence). This CDR3 spans 15 amino acids.

This clonotype occurred a few times. This rearrangement joins TRBV7-9 to TRBJ2-3; D unclear. V was pared by 5 bases and J by 4 bases, with 7 bases between. CDR3 length: 12 amino acids. From germline, CDR1 is SEHNR and CDR2 FQNEAQ (reference sequence). The CDR3 nucleotides are TGTGCCAGCAGCGATAGCCCAGATACGCAGTATTTT. Its translation: CASSDSPDTQYF.

This chain uses TRBV29-1 with TRBJ1-2; the D gene is possibly TRBD1 (5 bases). The length of the CDR3 is 13 residues. CDR1 is SQVTM, CDR2 ANQGSEA, per germline. V was trimmed by 3 bases and J by 9 bases, leaving 17 bases between them. CDR3 sequence: CSVDPAGAMSYTF. In DNA, the CDR3 is TGCAGCGTTGATCCCGCCGGGGCGATGAGCTACACCTTC.

The chain joins TRBV6-1 to TRBJ1-2; D possibly corresponds to TRBD1 (5 bases). The CDR3 is 11 residues long. The germline CDR1 and CDR2 sequences are MNHNS and SASEGT. Trimming shortened V by 11 bases and J by 5 bases, and 12 bases separated the two germline ends. The CDR3, as DNA: TGTGCCGGGGCGGGGGGTTATGGCTACACCTTC. Encoded protein: CAGAGGYGYTF.